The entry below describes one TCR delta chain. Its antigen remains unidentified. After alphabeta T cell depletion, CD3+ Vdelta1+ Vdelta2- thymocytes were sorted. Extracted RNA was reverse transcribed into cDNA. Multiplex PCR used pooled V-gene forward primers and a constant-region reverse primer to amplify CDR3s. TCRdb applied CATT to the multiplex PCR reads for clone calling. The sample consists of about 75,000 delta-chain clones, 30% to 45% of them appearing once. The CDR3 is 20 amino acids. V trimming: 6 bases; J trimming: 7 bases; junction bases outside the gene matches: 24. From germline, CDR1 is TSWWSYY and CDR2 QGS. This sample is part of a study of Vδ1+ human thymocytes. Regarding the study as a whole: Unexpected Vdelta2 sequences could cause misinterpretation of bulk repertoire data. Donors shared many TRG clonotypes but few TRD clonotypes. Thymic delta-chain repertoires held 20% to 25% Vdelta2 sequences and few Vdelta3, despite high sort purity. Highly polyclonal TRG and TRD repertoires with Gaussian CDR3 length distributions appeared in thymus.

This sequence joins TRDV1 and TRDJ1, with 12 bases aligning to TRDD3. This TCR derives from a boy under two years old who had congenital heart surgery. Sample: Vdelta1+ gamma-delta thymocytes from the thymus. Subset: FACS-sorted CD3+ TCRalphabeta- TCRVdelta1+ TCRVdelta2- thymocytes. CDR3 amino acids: CALGLSYVMGWGIRSGKLIF. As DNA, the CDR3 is TGTGCTCTTGGTCTTTCCTACGTGATGGGCTGGGGGATACGGTCTGGTAAACTCATCTTT.